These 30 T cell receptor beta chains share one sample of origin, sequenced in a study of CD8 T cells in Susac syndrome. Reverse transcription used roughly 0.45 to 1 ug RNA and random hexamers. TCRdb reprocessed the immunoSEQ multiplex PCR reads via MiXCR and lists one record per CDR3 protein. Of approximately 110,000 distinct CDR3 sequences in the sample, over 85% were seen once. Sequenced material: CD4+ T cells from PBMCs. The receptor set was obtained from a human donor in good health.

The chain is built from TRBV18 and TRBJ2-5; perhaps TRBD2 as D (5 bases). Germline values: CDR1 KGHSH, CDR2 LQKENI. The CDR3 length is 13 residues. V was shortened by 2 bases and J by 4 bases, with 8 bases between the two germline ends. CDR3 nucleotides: TGTGCCAGCTCACCAGGGAGTGGAGAGACCCAGTACTTC. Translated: CASSPGSGETQYF.

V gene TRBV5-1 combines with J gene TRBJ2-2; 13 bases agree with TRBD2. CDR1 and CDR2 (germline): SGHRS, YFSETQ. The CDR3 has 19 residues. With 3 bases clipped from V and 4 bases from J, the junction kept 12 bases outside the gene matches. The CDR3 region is CASSYRGLAGVWGTGELFF. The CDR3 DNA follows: TGCGCCAGCAGCTACCGAGGACTAGCGGGAGTCTGGGGCACCGGGGAGCTGTTTTTT. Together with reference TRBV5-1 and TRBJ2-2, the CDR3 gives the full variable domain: KAGVTQTPRYLIKTRGQQVTLSCSPISGHRSVSWYQQTPGQGLQFLFEYFSETQRNKGNFPGRFSGRQFSNSRSEMNVSTLELGDSALYLCASSYRGLAGVWGTGELFFGEGSRLTVL.

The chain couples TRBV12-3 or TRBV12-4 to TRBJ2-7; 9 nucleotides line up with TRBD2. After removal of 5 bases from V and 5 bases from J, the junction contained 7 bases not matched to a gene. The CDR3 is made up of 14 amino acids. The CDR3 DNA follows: TGTGCCAGCAGTACCATAGCGGGAGTGAACGAGCAGTACTTC. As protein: CASSTIAGVNEQYF.

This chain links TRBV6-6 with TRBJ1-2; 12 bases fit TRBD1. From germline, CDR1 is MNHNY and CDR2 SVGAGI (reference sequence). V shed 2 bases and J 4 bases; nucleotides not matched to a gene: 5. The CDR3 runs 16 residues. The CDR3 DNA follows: TGTGCCAGCAGTTACGGGGACAGGGGGCTGGGCTATGGCTACACCTTC. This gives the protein CASSYGDRGLGYGYTF.

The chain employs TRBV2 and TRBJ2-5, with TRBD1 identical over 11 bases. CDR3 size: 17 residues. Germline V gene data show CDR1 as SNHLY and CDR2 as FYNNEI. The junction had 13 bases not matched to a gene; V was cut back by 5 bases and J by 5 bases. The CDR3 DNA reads TGTGCCAGCAGTTTTTTAGCCGGGACAGGGGGTCGGGAGACCCAGTACTTC. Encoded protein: CASSFLAGTGGRETQYF.

DNA of the CDR3: TGTGCCAGTAGTTTGACATTTAACACTGAAGCTTTCTTT. This encodes CASSLTFNTEAFF. This chain uses TRBV19 with TRBJ1-1; no definite D call. V lost 5 bases to trimming and J lost 2 bases, with 9 bases between them. Germline-derived CDR1 and CDR2 are LNHDA and SQIVND (reference sequence). The CDR3 covers 13 residues.

CDR3: CSATRLLAEASYNEQFF. As DNA, the CDR3 is TGCAGTGCTACAAGGTTACTAGCGGAGGCCTCCTACAATGAGCAGTTCTTC. The chain joins TRBV20-1 to TRBJ2-1, with 8 bases that match TRBD2. V was pared by 4 bases and J by 0 bases, with 11 bases of the junction left unmatched. The V gene's germline CDR1 is DFQATT and CDR2 SNEGSKA (reference sequence). This CDR3 has 17 residues.

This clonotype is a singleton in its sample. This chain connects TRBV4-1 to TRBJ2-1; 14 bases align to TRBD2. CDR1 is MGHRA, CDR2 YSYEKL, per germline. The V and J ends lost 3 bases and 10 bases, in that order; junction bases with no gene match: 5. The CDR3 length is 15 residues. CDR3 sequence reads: CASSHGTSGSGEQFF. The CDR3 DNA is TGCGCCAGCAGCCATGGGACTAGCGGGAGCGGAGAGCAGTTCTTC.

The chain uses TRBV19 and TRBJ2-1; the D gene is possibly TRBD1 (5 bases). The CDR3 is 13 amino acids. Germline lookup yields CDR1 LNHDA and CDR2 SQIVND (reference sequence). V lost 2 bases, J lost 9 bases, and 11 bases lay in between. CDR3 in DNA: TGTGCCAGTAGTATATCACAGGTGGGTGAGCAGTTCTTC. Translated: CASSISQVGEQFF. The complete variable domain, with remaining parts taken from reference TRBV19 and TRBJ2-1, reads DGGITQSPKYLFRKEGQNVTLSCEQNLNHDAMYWYRQDPGQGLRLIYYSQIVNDFQKGDIAEGYSVSREKKESFPLTVTSAQKNPTAFYLCASSISQVGEQFFGPGTRLTVL.

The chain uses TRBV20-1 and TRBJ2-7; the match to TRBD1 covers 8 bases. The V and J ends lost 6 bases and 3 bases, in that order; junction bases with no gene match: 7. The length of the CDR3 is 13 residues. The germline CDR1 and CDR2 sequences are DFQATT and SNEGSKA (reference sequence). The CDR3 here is CSARDRSYYEQYF. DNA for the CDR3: TGCAGTGCGCGGGACAGGAGCTACTACGAGCAGTACTTC.

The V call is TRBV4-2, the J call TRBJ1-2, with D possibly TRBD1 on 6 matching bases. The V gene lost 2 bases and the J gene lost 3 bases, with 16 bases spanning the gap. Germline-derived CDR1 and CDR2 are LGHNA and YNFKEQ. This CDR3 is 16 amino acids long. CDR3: CASSQIKWYRDYGYTF. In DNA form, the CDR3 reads TGTGCCAGCAGCCAAATAAAGTGGTACAGGGACTATGGCTACACCTTC.

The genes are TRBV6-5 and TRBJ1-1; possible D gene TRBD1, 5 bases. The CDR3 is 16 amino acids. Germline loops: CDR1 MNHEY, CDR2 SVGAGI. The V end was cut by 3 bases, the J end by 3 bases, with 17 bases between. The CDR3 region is CASSYRDWYQDTEAFF. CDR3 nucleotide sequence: TGTGCCAGCAGTTATCGGGACTGGTACCAAGACACTGAAGCTTTCTTT.

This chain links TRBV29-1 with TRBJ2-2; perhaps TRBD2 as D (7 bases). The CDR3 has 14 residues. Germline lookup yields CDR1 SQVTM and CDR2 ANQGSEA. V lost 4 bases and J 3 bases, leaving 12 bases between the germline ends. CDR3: CSVGTGRDTGELFF. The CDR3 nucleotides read TGCAGCGTTGGTACAGGGAGGGACACCGGGGAGCTGTTTTTT.

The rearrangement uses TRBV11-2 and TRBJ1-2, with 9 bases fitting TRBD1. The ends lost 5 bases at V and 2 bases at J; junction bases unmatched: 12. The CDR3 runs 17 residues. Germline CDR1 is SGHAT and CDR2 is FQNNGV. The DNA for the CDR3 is TGTGCCAGCAGCCGAATCCGGGACAGGGTCCGGAACTATGGCTACACCTTC. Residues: CASSRIRDRVRNYGYTF.

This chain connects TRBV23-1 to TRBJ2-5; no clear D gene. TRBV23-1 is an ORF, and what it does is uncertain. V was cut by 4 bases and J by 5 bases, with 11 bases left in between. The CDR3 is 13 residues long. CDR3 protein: CASSRAKSETQYF. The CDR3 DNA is TGCGCCAGCAGTCGCGCAAAATCGGAGACCCAGTACTTC.

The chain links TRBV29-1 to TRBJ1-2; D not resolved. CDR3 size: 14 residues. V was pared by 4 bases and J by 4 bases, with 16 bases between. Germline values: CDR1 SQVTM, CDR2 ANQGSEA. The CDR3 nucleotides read TGCAGCGTTGGGGAGGGTGACAACCTCTATGGCTACACCTTC. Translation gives CSVGEGDNLYGYTF.

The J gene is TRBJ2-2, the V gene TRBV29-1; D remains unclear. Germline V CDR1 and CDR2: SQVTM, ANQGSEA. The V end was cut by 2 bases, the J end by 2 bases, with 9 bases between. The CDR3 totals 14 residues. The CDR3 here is CSVEQISNTGELFF. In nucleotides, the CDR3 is TGCAGCGTTGAACAAATCAGCAACACCGGGGAGCTGTTTTTT.

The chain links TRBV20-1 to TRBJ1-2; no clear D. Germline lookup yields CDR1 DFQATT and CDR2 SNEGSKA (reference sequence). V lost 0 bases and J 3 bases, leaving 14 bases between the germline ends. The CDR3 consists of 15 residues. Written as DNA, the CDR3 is TGCAGTGCTAGAGATCTAAGAGGTCTCGACTATGGCTACACCTTC. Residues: CSARDLRGLDYGYTF.

CDR3 amino acids: CASSSRAEGGQFF. DNA of the CDR3: TGCGCCAGCAGCAGCCGGGCCGAAGGGGGGCAGTTCTTC. The chain employs TRBV5-1 and TRBJ2-1, with D tentatively TRBD1 (6 bases). This CDR3 is built from 13 residues. Germline V gene sequence: CDR1 SGHRS, CDR2 YFSETQ. V dropped 4 bases and J dropped 12 bases, with 17 bases sitting between them.

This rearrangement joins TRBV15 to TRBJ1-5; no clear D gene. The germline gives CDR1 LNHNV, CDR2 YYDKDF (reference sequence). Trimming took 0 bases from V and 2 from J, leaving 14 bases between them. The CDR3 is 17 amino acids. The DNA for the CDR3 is TGTGCCACCAGCAGAGAGGAATCCACATCTGGCAATCAGCCCCAGCATTTT. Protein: CATSREESTSGNQPQHF.

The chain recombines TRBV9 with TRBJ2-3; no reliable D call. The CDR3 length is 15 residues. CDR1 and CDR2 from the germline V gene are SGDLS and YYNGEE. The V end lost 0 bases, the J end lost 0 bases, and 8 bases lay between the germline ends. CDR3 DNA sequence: TGTGCCAGCAGCGTAGGCCCCTCTAGCACAGATACGCAGTATTTT. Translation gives CASSVGPSSTDTQYF.

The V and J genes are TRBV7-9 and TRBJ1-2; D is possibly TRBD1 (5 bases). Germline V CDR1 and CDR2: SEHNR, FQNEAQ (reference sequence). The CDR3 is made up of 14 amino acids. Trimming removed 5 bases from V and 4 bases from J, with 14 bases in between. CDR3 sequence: CASSTPRGLYGYTF. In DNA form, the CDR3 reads TGTGCCAGCAGCACACCCCGGGGCCTCTATGGCTACACCTTC. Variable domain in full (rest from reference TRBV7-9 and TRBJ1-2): DTGVSQNPRHKITKRGQNVTFRCDPISEHNRLYWYRQTLGQGPEFLTYFQNEAQLEKSRLLSDRFSAERPKGSFSTLEIQRTEQGDSAMYLCASSTPRGLYGYTFGSGTRLTVV.

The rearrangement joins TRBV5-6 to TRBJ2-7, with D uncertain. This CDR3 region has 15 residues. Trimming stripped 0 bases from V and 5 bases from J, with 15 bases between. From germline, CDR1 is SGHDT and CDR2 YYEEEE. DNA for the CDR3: TGTGCCAGCAGCTTGGCGGCTAGGAGTAAGGACGAGCAGTACTTC. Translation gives CASSLAARSKDEQYF.

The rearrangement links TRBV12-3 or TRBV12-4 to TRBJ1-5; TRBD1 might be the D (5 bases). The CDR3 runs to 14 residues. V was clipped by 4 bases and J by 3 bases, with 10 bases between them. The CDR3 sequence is CASSWGSLNQPQHF. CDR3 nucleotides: TGTGCCAGCAGTTGGGGGTCCCTCAATCAGCCCCAGCATTTT.

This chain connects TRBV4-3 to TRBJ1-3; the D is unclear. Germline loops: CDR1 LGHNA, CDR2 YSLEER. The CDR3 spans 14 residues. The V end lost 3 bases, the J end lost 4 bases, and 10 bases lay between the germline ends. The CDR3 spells CASSQAPSGNTIYF. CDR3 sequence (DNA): TGCGCCAGCAGCCAGGCCCCCTCCGGAAACACCATATATTTT.

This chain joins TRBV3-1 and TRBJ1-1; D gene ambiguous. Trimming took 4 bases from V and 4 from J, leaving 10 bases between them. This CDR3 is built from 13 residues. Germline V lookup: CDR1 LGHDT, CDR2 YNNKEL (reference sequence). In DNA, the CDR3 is TGTGCCAGCAGCCGCGGGTCCATCACTGAAGCTTTCTTT. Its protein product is CASSRGSITEAFF.

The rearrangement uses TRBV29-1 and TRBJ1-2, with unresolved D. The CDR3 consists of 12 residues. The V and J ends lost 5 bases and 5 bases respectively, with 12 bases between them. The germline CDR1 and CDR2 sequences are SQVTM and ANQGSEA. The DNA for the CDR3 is TGCAGCGTTCGTTTTGGGGAGTATGGCTACACCTTC. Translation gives CSVRFGEYGYTF.

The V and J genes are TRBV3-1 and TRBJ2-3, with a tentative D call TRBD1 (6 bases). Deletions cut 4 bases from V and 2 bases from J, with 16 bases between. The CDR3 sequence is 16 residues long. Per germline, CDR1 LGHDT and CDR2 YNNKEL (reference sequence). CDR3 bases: TGTGCCAGCAGCCGTCAGGGGCCTAGCCTCACAGATACGCAGTATTTT. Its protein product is CASSRQGPSLTDTQYF.

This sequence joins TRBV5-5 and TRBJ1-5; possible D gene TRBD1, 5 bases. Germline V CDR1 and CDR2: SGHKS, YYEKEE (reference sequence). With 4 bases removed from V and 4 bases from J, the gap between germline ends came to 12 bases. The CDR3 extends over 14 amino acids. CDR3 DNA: TGTGCCAGCAGCCGTCCGGGGCTAAATCAGCCCCAGCATTTT. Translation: CASSRPGLNQPQHF.

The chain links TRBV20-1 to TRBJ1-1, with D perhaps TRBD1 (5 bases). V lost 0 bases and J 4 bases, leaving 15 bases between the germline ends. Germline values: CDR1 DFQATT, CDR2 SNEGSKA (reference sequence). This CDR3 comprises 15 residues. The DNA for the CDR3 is TGCAGTGCTAGAGATTGGGGAGGGGTGGCCACTGAAGCTTTCTTT. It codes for CSARDWGGVATEAFF.